Sequencing of this TCR beta chain was carried out in a study of naive and memory T cell subsets. This clonotype was detected a few times. As yet, its antigen is unknown. Separate alpha and beta amplification began at the second PCR step. Study conclusions and caveats: Naive repertoires, especially CD8, held a few larger clonotypes, possibly memory cells re-expressing CD45RA. Activation and differentiation may alter RNA-based TCR counts.

The beta constant-region primer was an equimolar mix of two oligonucleotides covering TRBC1 and TRBC2. Four rounds of PCR amplified the ligated cDNA using nested alpha and beta constant-region primers plus SP2. An oligonucleotide with the SP2 primer and a 12-nucleotide UMI was ligated to the cDNA 3' end. TCRdb reanalysed the UMI-ligation and nested PCR reads using MiXCR and keeps one entry per CDR3 protein. Found here are fewer than 150,000 distinct CDR3 sequences, 15% to 25% of them singletons; the top ten hold approximately 0.58%. The sequence was obtained from a human donor in good health. Sequencing was carried out using naive CD8+ T cells from blood.

CDR3 loop: CASSPRLAGNTGELFF. In nucleotides, the CDR3 is TGTGCCAGCAGCCCTAGACTAGCTGGGAACACCGGGGAGCTGTTTTTT. The V gene is TRBV13, the J gene TRBJ2-2; 7 nucleotides match TRBD2. CDR3 length: 16 residues. Losses at the gene ends were 5 bases for V and 1 base for J; bases not matched to a gene: 7. The germline CDR1 and CDR2 sequences are PRHDT and FYEKMQ (reference sequence).